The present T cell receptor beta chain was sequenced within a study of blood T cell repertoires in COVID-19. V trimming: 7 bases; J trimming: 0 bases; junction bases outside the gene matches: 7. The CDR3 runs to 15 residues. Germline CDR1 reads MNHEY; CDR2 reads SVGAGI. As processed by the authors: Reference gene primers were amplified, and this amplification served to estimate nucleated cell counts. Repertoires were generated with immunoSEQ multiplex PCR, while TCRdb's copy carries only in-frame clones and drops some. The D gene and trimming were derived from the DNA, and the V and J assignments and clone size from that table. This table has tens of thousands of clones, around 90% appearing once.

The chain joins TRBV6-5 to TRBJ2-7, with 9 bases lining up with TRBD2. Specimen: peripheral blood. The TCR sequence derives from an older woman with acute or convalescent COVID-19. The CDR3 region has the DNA TGTGCCAGCACCACCGAGACTAGCGGCTCCTACGAGCAGTACTTC. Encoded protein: CASTTETSGSYEQYF.